The present entry profiles one T cell receptor (beta chain) with its context. Its cognate antigen has yet to be identified. No much larger clone is present one base from it, and per-base qualities are unavailable. CDR3 length: 15 amino acids, cysteine to phenylalanine. The read is trimmed to its CDR3 DNA, 45 bases read in frame from base 1. V and J are trimmed by 5 bases and 10 bases, and the gene matches miss 12 bases of the junction. CDR1 and CDR2 were assigned from the germline V gene as SGHVS and FNYEAQ. CD8 naive samples consisted of CD45RO-negative cells that were positively selected for CCR7, yielding a CD45RA+CCR7+ population without TemRA cells. Healthy HIV-negative adults with no recently reported acute infections or vaccinations were included as donors. All donors were Caucasian adults living in Nashville, Tennessee, USA. After blood collection by leukapheresis, PBMCs were isolated using Ficoll-Histopaque density gradient centrifugation and then cryopreserved in the vapor phase of liquid nitrogen. Analytical flow cytometry was used to check the purity and quantity of every magnetically sorted T cell population. Genomic DNA was isolated from every sorted fraction and measured by UV absorbance on a Nanodrop 2000c.

Using the deep immunoSEQ assay, multiplex PCR amplified TCR CDR3 regions from genomic DNA. Extracted genomic DNA from each cell subset was distributed evenly across all wells of several immunoSEQ 96-well plates, and each plate was treated as a replicate. For sorted subsets, roughly 190 ng of genomic DNA, equivalent to some 33,000 T cell genomes, went into each replicate PCR. Purified libraries were measured with a Qubit 3.0 fluorometer, size-checked on a Bioanalyzer 2100, and measured again with the KAPA Library Quantification kit. Every immunoSEQ 96-well plate was sequenced on a separate single-read 150-cycle Illumina NextSeq 550 flow cell. For the original study's pipeline: Because only junctional sequences without quality scores were contained in the immunoSEQ output, filtering matching that applied to full-length reads could not be performed. To assign V/J genes and CDR3, sequences were annotated against IMGT germline references using PyIR, a Python wrapper for IgBLAST v1.9. Any read was removed if the V/J assignment was weak (E-value above 1e-6), the CDR3 was missing, or the read contained stop codons, out-of-frame junctions, or ambiguous translated residues. V3J clonotypes were defined as sequences sharing the same inferred V gene, J gene, and CDR3 amino acid sequence. Percentage overlap between repertoires was computed as shared unique clonotypes divided by the size of the smaller repertoire. RTK rarefaction, the Chao1 estimator, and Recon v2.1 estimates of unobserved clonotypes were used to assess repertoire richness. For all TCRbeta clonotypes obtained by the gDNA method from several donors, generation probabilities were computed with OLGA. The table was pulled from immuneACCESS by TCRdb, which kept in-frame rearrangements only. Such tables lose some clones; where checked, under half of the loss comes from unresolved V genes, and the rest has no known cause. That table is the source of V, J and clone size, and D and trimming were worked out from the DNA. The sample data list under 850,000 clones, and 80% to 95% of these were observed just once. The ten most abundant clones make up approximately 25% of the sample.

This sample was included in a study of shared clonotypes between healthy human individuals (dated by TCRdb to between 2020 and 2021). For the wider study: A few men and two women, aged 18 to 49 years, made up the cohort. For each donor, CD4 naive and CD4 memory were each run on three plates, CD8 naive on two plates, and CD8 memory on one plate. To increase sequencing depth and limit assay-specific biases, TCR repertoire library preparation and sequencing were carried out by different laboratories using diverse techniques. Leukapheresis yielded between about 0.8 and 9.5 billion PBMCs per donor. To estimate repertoire size and how much clonotypes are shared between individuals, the study performed deep sequencing of blood TCR repertoires from a handful of healthy adults.

What the authors observed across the whole study: Higher generation probabilities were observed for clonotypes shared by all four sorted-subset donors than for non-shared clonotypes. Naive subsets generally had larger estimated clonotype richness than memory subsets did. Sampling was limited to blood, and TCR repertoires in tissue likely differ from TCR repertoires in blood. Based on pairwise subsampling, the degree of clonotype sharing among donors was expected to be affected by sequencing depth. Incomplete sequencing was indicated by rarefaction of sorted-subset datasets, despite the large sequencing depth. The genetic and exposure-history diversity represented was limited by the small number of donors. Sharing across several donors was observed for around 4.8% of naive CD4, 3% to 3.5% of naive CD8, about 2.3% of memory CD4, and around 0.4% of memory CD8 clonotypes.

This clonotype was obtained from a man under 40 in good health. Sequenced: naive CD8+ T cells sorted from blood. The cell subset or site label, read with the paper, signifies: CD45RA+CCR7+. In this chain, TRBV7-6 is recombined with TRBJ2-3; 10 bases in the junction line up with TRBD2. The DNA sequence is given as TGTGCCAGCAGCCCAGCGGGAGGGGGCCTAACGGCGCAGTATTTT. This is translated as CASSPAGGGLTAQYF. Beyond the CDR3, the reference TRBV7-6 and TRBJ2-3 genes provide the residues; the full variable domain reads: GAGVSQSPRYKVTKRGQDVALRCDPISGHVSLYWYRQALGQGPEFLTYFNYEAQQDKSGLPNDRFSAERPEGSISTLTIQRTEQRDSAMYRCASSPAGGGLTAQYFGPGTRLTVL.